This is a list of T cell receptor beta chains from one sample in a study of blood T cell repertoires in COVID-19. Generated by immunoSEQ multiplex PCR, the TCRdb table keeps only in-frame clones and is missing some. In the table there are about 81,000 clones, approximately 86% of which are singletons. Sample: peripheral blood. These receptors came from a man in his 70s with acute or convalescent COVID-19. Both conserved end residues are part of each CDR3. A D gene is named only where the DNA matches it firmly. Clone size is not always given. Where it is, it says once, few, many or a class for expanded clones.

TRBJ1-5	.	TRBD1	TRBV2	TGTGCCAGCACCCCCCTTGGACAGGGCAGCAATCAGCCCCAGCATTTT	CASTPLGQGSNQPQHF
TRBJ1-2	.	TRBD1	TRBV19	TGTGCCAGTAGGCTCGTTGTGAGGACAGGGAAGAATAACTATGGCTACACCTTC	CASRLVVRTGKNNYGYTF
TRBJ1-6	.	TRBD1	TRBV2	TGTGCCAGCCGGGACAGGGGGTCCTATAATTCACCCCTCCACTTT	CASRDRGSYNSPLHF
TRBJ2-7	.	TRBD1	TRBV18	TGTGCCAGCTCACCAGAGGACAGGTTGTTCTACGAGCAGTACTTC	CASSPEDRLFYEQYF
TRBJ2-1	.	.	TRBV4-3	TGCGCCAGCAGCCAAGACGCAGGCCCATCCTACAATGAGCAGTTCTTC	CASSQDAGPSYNEQFF
TRBJ2-7	.	TRBD1	TRBV29-1	TGCAGCGTTGGGACCGGGACAGCCGGTTACGAGCAGTACTTC	CSVGTGTAGYEQYF
TRBJ2-1	.	TRBD2	TRBV11-2	TGTGCCAGCAGCCTCGGACTAGCGGGAAATCGTGAGCAGTTCTTC	CASSLGLAGNREQFF
TRBJ2-3	.	TRBD2	TRBV29-1	TGCACGATTTGGGTAGCGGGCGTTTTGGATACGCAGTATTTT	CTIWVAGVLDTQYF
TRBJ1-2	.	.	TRBV2	TGTGCCAGCGAGCTTAAATTTGGCTACACCTTC	CASELKFGYTF
TRBJ2-7	.	TRBD1	TRBV28	TGTGCCAGCAGTCTGACAGGGGGCTCCTACGAGCAGTACTTC	CASSLTGGSYEQYF
TRBJ2-1	.	TRBD2	TRBV7-6	TGTGCCAGCAGCCTACGCTGGACTAGCGGATTATACAATGAGCAGTTCTTC	CASSLRWTSGLYNEQFF
TRBJ2-7	.	TRBD2	TRBV7-6	TGTGCCAGCAGCGAGGGACTAGCGGGAATCTACGAGCAGTACTTC	CASSEGLAGIYEQYF
TRBJ1-5	.	TRBD1	TRBV6-6	TGTGCCAGCAGCGCCACAGGGGAGTATCAGCCCCAGCATTTT	CASSATGEYQPQHF
TRBJ2-1	once	.	TRBV27	TGTGCCAGCAGTTCGCCCCCCCCCAATGGCGAGCAGTTCTTC	CASSSPPPNGEQFF
TRBJ2-7	.	TRBD2	TRBV18	TGTGCCAGCTCACCGCTAGCGGGGGCCTACGAGCAGTACTTC	CASSPLAGAYEQYF
TRBJ1-4	once	.	TRBV2	TGTGCCAGCAGTCAAGGGCGGACTAATGAAAAACTGTTTTTT	CASSQGRTNEKLFF
TRBJ2-1	few	TRBD2	TRBV7-2	TGTGCCAGCAGCTTAGAATCTAGCGGGGTGACAAATGAGCAGTTCTTC	CASSLESSGVTNEQFF
TRBJ2-5	.	.	TRBV7-7	TGTGCCAGCAGCTTGGGCGGGACCCAAGAGACCCAGTACTTC	CASSLGGTQETQYF
TRBJ1-6	.	.	TRBV7-2	TGTGCCAGCAGCTTAGGGGGAGCCCCCCTCCACTTT	CASSLGGAPLHF
TRBJ1-3	.	.	TRBV7-2	TGTGCCAGCAGCCTCCCCAGTGGCATCTCTGGAAACACCATATATTTT	CASSLPSGISGNTIYF
TRBJ1-6	.	TRBD1	TRBV28	TGTGCCAGCAGGACAGGGAGTGATTCACCCCTCCACTTT	CASRTGSDSPLHF
TRBJ1-2	.	.	TRBV5-7	TGTGCCAGCAGCAAGCTCTCTTCGGGGGTCATGTGCTACACCTTC	CASSKLSSGVMCYTF
TRBJ2-1	.	TRBD2	TRBV28	TGTGCCAGCAGCCCCGGGAGTGGCGGGGGCAATGAGCAGTTCTTC	CASSPGSGGGNEQFF
TRBJ1-1	.	.	TRBV28	TGTGCCAGCACTCCTTCCTTCTTT	CASTPSFF
TRBJ2-7	.	.	TRBV5-5	TGTGCCAGCAGCTTAAACAGCCGCACCTCCTACGAGCAGTACTTC	CASSLNSRTSYEQYF
TRBJ2-1	.	TRBD2	TRBV4-1	TGCGCCAGCAGCCGTGGGACTAGCGGGAATAGGAATGAGCAGTTCTTC	CASSRGTSGNRNEQFF
TRBJ2-2	.	TRBD1	TRBV6-5	TGTGCCAGCAGGGGGACAGTCGACACCGGGGAGCTGTTTTTT	CASRGTVDTGELFF
TRBJ1-1	.	TRBD1	TRBV6-6	TGTGCCAGCACTAACAGGGGGGGCACTGAAGCTTTCTTT	CASTNRGGTEAFF
TRBJ1-2	.	TRBD1	TRBV7-9	TGTGCCAGCAGCTTAGCGGGGGGACAGGGGGCTTTTGGCTACACCTTC	CASSLAGGQGAFGYTF
TRBJ2-3	.	TRBD2	TRBV24-1	TGTGCCACCAGTACAACTAGCGGGGGAAGCACAGATACGCAGTATTTT	CATSTTSGGSTDTQYF
TRBJ1-5	.	TRBD1	TRBV3-1/TRBV3-2	TGTGCCAGCAGCGGGACAGGGGGAGGTCAGCCCCAGCATTTT	CASSGTGGGQPQHF
TRBJ2-1	.	TRBD2	TRBV14	TGTGCCAGCAGCCAAGTCGCGGGGGGCTCGAATGAGCAGTTCTTC	CASSQVAGGSNEQFF
TRBJ2-1	.	TRBD2	TRBV28	TGTGCCAGCAGGGGCGGGGGGAGCTCCTACAATGAGCAGTTCTTC	CASRGGGSSYNEQFF